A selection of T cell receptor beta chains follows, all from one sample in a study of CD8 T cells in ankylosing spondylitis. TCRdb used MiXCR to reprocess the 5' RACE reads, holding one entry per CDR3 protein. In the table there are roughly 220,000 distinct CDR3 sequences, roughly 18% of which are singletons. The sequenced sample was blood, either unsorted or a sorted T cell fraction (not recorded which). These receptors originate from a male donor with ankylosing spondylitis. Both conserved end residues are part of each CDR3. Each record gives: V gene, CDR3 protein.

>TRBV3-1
CASSPGTPGGEQFF
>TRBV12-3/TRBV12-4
CASSLARRSLNTEAFF
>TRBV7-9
CASSLYITSTDEQFF
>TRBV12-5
CASGLGQGGFDTEAFF
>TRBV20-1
CSARVPGIGETQYF
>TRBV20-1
CSARVGGGFFDEQYF
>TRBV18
CASSLDQEPGLAGGQYEQFF
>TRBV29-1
CSVETPGLAGEGHEQFF
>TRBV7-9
CASSISRGYNEQFF
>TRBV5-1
CASSLGVGGNQPQHF
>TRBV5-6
CASSLWDSPYEQYF
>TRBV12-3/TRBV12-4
CASSLGGGNTEAFF
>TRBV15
CATSRRGDSQVSPLHF
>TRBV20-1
CSAGLWDGYGGSRETQYF
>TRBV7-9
CASSPGPGSPYNEQFF
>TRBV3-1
CASSPSGGVAYEQYF
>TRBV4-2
CASSQDRAGNSPLHF
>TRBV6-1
CASSELVREADTQYF
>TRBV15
CATSRDKTGMNYEQYF
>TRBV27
CASSPTTSGGTDTQYF
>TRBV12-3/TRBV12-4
CASSPGLADPYYEQYF
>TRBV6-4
CASGAASGGVGEQFF
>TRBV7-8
CASSLGGSLNTEAFF
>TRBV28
CASSLSGLAGVYNEQFF